The rows below give T cell receptor beta chains drawn from one sample of a study of blood T cell repertoires in COVID-19. Sequenced by immunoSEQ multiplex PCR; TCRdb stores in-frame clones only, minus some. The top ten hold under 2% of the sample, which has around 250,000 clones, about 89% seen once. Sample: peripheral blood. Receptors originate from a woman aged 55-70 years who had recovered from COVID-19. Both conserved end residues are part of each CDR3. A D gene is named only where the DNA matches it firmly. A clone size is listed for some rows: how often the clone was seen (once, few, many), or a class if it is expanded.

abundance	v_gene	j_gene	d_gene	CDR3nt	CDR3aa
-	TRBV12-3/TRBV12-4	TRBJ2-1	TRBD1	TGTGCCAGCAGTGCAACAGGGGGCGGTGAGCAGTTCTTC	CASSATGGGEQFF
-	TRBV6-5	TRBJ1-2	-	TGTGCCAGCAGCGACATCGTTGCCGCTAACTATGGCTACACCTTC	CASSDIVAANYGYTF
-	TRBV7-7	TRBJ2-7	TRBD2	TGTGCTAGCAGCTTAGATACGGCAGCGGGGGGCCCGGGGGAGCAGTACTTC	CASSLDTAAGGPGEQYF
-	TRBV6-5	TRBJ2-1	TRBD1	TGTGCCAGCAGCGGGGGACAGGATTCCTACAATGAGCAGTTCTTC	CASSGGQDSYNEQFF
-	TRBV5-4	TRBJ2-1	TRBD2	TGTGCCAGCAGCTCATTTATCTGGGGGGGTTCCTACAATGAGCAGTTCTTC	CASSSFIWGGSYNEQFF
-	TRBV7-6	TRBJ2-3	TRBD1	TGTGCCAGCAGCCGAGGACAGGGAGAGGCAGATACGCAGTATTTT	CASSRGQGEADTQYF
-	TRBV5-4	TRBJ2-5	-	TGTGCCAGCAGCTCTGGACAGTGGGGGCAAGAGACCCAGTACTTC	CASSSGQWGQETQYF
-	TRBV5-1	TRBJ2-5	-	TGCGCCAGCAGCTGGAGGGCTGTTCAAGAGACCCAGTACTTC	CASSWRAVQETQYF
-	TRBV6-6	TRBJ2-2	-	TGTGCCAGCAGTTACGGCTGGGGGGAAAACACCGGGGAGCTGTTTTTT	CASSYGWGENTGELFF
few	TRBV9	TRBJ1-4	TRBD1	TGTGCCAGCAGCGCCCATGGGACAGAAAATGAAAAACTGTTTTTT	CASSAHGTENEKLFF
once	TRBV29-1	TRBJ1-5	TRBD1	TGCAGCGTTCGGGACAGAAGTAATCAGCCCCAGCATTTT	CSVRDRSNQPQHF
once	TRBV5-5	TRBJ2-7	-	TGTGCCAGCAGCTTGGTACGGCAGGTCGAGCAGTACTTC	CASSLVRQVEQYF
-	TRBV7-2	TRBJ1-4	-	TGTGCCAGCAGCGGCGGGCCTAATGAAAAACTGTTTTTT	CASSGGPNEKLFF
-	TRBV6-5	TRBJ2-7	TRBD1	TGTGCCAGCCGGACAGGGGCCAGCTCCTACGAGCAGTACTTC	CASRTGASSYEQYF
-	TRBV6-5	TRBJ1-2	-	TGTGCCAGCAGTTATTCCCCCTCTTATGGCTACACCTTC	CASSYSPSYGYTF
once	TRBV2	TRBJ2-7	-	TGTGCCAGCAGTGATTGGCTAGCTTCCCACGAGCAGTACTTC	CASSDWLASHEQYF